The clone carrying this T cell receptor beta chain was counted a few times. Its antigen remains unidentified. The data belong to a study of T-cell reconstitution after alpha-beta-depleted transplantation in children. Library preparation (for TCRbeta) was performed with unique molecular identifiers. TCRdb reprocessed the PCR reads with MiXCR, giving one entry per CDR3 protein. The data hold around 300,000 distinct CDR3 sequences, with 23% observed a single time. Overall study results and limits: After transplant, at about two months, alpha-beta T cells were reportedly derived from several hundred expanded graft clones. In some patients, recipient T cells and intrathymic progenitors surviving conditioning explained high day-60 diversity. It was newly produced T cells that mostly accounted for T-cell counts and diversity one year after transplant.

CDR3 length: 17 residues. CDR1 and CDR2 (germline): SQVTM, ANQGSEA. Trimming cost V 0 bases and J 6 bases, with 20 bases left between them. V usage is TRBV29-1 and J usage is TRBJ2-2; D is undetermined. The TCR comes from a male patient younger than 18 who had a stem cell transplant for acute lymphoblastic leukemia, so the T cells may come from the graft donor. The specimen was PBMCs, mostly from graft donor cells, collected 180 days after TCRalphabeta/CD19-depleted stem cell transplant. The CDR3, as DNA: TGCAGCGTTGAAGACCCCGTTATGTCAGATAACGCCGGGGAGCTGTTTTTT. Protein sequence: CSVEDPVMSDNAGELFF.